This T cell receptor (beta chain) was recorded in a study of early T cells in non-severe SARS-CoV-2 infection. Study in general: Sequencing input comprised bulk RNA from unsorted whole blood; chain pairing was not available.

Findings of the study overall: VDJdb matching skewed toward anti-spike CD8 responses, missing private and CD4 specificities.

Individual cDNA molecules carried attached unique molecular identifiers. MiXCR, run by TCRdb on the 5' RACE reads, gives a single entry per CDR3 protein. The sample lists about 71,000 distinct CDR3 sequences, about 14% occurring once. For this clonotype: What it binds is not known.

CDR1 is MNHEY and CDR2 is SVGAGI in the germline V gene. Trimming cost V 0 bases and J 0 bases, with 15 bases left between them. The CDR3 extends over 17 amino acids. The sequence was obtained from an adult who was a healthcare worker with PCR-confirmed SARS-CoV-2 infection or an uninfected control (not recorded which). V usage is TRBV6-5 and J usage is TRBJ2-7; tentative D call: TRBD2 (5 bases). This sample comprised whole blood, obtained at baseline. The CDR3 DNA follows: TGTGCCAGCAGTTACTCGAGGGTAGCTGCTAACTCCTACGAGCAGTACTTC. It specifies CASSYSRVAANSYEQYF.